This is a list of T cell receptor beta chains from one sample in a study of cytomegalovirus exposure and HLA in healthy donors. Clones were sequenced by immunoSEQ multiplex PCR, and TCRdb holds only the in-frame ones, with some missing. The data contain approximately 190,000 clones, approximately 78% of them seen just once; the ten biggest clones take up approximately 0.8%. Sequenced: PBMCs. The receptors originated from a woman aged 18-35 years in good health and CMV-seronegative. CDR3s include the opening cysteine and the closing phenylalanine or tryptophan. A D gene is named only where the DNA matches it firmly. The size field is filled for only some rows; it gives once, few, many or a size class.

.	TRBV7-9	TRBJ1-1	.	TGTTCCAGCAGCTTAAGCTTTGACACGAACACTGAAGCTTTCTTT	CSSSLSFDTNTEAFF
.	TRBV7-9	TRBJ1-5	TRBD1	TGTGCCAGCAGCTCGGGACAGGGGGCGAATATGGGCAATCAGCCCCAGCATTTT	CASSSGQGANMGNQPQHF
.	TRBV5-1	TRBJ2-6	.	TGCGCCAGCAACCCTCTTATGGCAGTTGGGGCCAACGTCCTGACTTTC	CASNPLMAVGANVLTF
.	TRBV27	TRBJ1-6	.	TGTGCCAGCGGAGTAAATTCACCCCTCCACTTT	CASGVNSPLHF
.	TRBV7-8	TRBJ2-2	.	TGTGCCAGCAGCTTAGCGGAGGGGGCGGACACCGGGGAGCTGTTTTTT	CASSLAEGADTGELFF
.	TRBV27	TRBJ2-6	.	TGTGCCAGCAGTTTCAGACTGCTAAGCTCTGGGGCCAACGTCCTGACTTTC	CASSFRLLSSGANVLTF
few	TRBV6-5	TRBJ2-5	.	TGTGCCAGCAGTTACTCCTCGGGAAAAGAGACCCAGTACTTC	CASSYSSGKETQYF
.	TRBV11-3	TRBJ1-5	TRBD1	TGTGCCAGCATCGACTTAAGGGGGCCCCCAAATCAGCCCCAGCATTTT	CASIDLRGPPNQPQHF
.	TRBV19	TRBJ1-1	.	TGTGCCAGTAGTGACGGGGGGCTGTTGACTGAAGCTTTCTTT	CASSDGGLLTEAFF
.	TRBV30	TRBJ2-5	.	TGTGCCTGGAGTTACGGGAGTTTATATGAGACCCAGTACTTC	CAWSYGSLYETQYF
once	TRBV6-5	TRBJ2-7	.	TGTGCCAGCAGTTATGGAGGCCAGGTCTACGAGCAGTACTTC	CASSYGGQVYEQYF
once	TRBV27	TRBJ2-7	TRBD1	TGTGCCAGCAGTTTTGGGACAGCCCTTTCCTACGAGCAGTACTTC	CASSFGTALSYEQYF
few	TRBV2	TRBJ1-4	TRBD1	TGTGCCAGCAGTGGACAGGGGGCATGGAATGAAAAACTGTTTTTT	CASSGQGAWNEKLFF
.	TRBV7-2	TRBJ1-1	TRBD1	TGTGCCAGCAGCCCAGCAGGGGGTTACACTGAAGCTTTCTTT	CASSPAGGYTEAFF
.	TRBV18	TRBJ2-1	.	TGTGCCAGCTCCCCCAACACGGCTAGGGAGCAGTTCTTC	CASSPNTAREQFF
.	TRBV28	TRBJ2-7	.	TGTGCCAGCAGTTTACCCCGAGGGGGGGCCGTTACCTACGAGCAGTACTTC	CASSLPRGGAVTYEQYF
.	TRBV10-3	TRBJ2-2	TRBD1	TGTGCCATCAGTGAGACAGGGGGTCCCGGGGAGCTGTTTTTT	CAISETGGPGELFF
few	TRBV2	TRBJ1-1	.	TGTGCCAGCAGTGAAGTGAACAGCTTGGGCACTGAAGCTTTCTTT	CASSEVNSLGTEAFF
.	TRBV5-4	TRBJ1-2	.	TGTGCCAGCAGCTTACCGACTGGGAGCTATGGCTACACCTTC	CASSLPTGSYGYTF
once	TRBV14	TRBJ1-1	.	TGTGCCAGCAGCCAAAGACGGGAGAACACTGAAGCTTTCTTT	CASSQRRENTEAFF
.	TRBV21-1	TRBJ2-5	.	TGTGCCAGCAGAAATAGGTGGGGGGAGACAGGGCACGAATTAGAGACCCAGTACTTC	CASRNRWGETGHELETQYF
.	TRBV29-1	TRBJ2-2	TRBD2	TGCAGCGTTAGCGGGAGTAACACCGGGGAGCTGTTTTTT	CSVSGSNTGELFF
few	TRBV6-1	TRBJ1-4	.	TGTGCCAACGCGGGGTTTGATGAAAAACTGTTTTTT	CANAGFDEKLFF
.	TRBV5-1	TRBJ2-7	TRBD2	TGCGCCAGCAGGACTAGCGGGGGGTCAAGCGAGCAGTACTTC	CASRTSGGSSEQYF
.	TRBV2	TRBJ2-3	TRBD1	TGTGCCAGCAGGAGGGACAGGGGGCGCGGAGATACGCAGTATTTT	CASRRDRGRGDTQYF
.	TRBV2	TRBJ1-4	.	TGTGCCAGCAGTGTGGTGTCCGGAACTAATGAAAAACTGTTTTTT	CASSVVSGTNEKLFF
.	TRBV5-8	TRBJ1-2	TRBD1	TGTGCCAGCAGCGTTGGGACAGCAGAAAACTATGGCTACACCTTC	CASSVGTAENYGYTF
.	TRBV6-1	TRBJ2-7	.	TGTGCCAGCAGTGAATTTAGCCAGGGGCAGGCCTACGAGCAGTACTTC	CASSEFSQGQAYEQYF
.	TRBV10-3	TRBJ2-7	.	TGTGCCATCGGGGTCAGGGTCAGCGAATTAAACGCCGAGCAGTACTTC	CAIGVRVSELNAEQYF
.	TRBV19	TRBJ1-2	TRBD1	TGTGCCAGTAGTTCGTCCGGGACAGCAGGATCATATGGCTACACCTTC	CASSSSGTAGSYGYTF
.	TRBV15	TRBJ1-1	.	TGTGCCACCAGCAGCAGCTCGAGGCGCACTGAAGCTTTCTTT	CATSSSSRRTEAFF
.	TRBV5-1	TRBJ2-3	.	TGCGCCAGCAGCTTGGAGCTAGCGAGCACAGATACGCAGTATTTT	CASSLELASTDTQYF
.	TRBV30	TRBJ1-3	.	TGTGCCTGGAGTAACCGGGGCAGGGGTATTTCTGGAAACACCATATATTTT	CAWSNRGRGISGNTIYF
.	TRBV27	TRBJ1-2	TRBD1	TGTGCCAGCAGTCGACAGGGGAATTACTATGGCTACACCTTC	CASSRQGNYYGYTF
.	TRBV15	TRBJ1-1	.	TGTGCCACCAGCAGAGATAGGCAGGGGAACACTGAAGCTTTCTTT	CATSRDRQGNTEAFF
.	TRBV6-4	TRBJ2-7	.	TGTGCCAGATGCCTTCGACAGATATCCTACGAGCAGTACTTC	CARCLRQISYEQYF
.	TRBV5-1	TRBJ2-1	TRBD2	TGCGCCAGCAGCTTGAGTAGCGGGGGGGTCCCTGAGCAGTTCTTC	CASSLSSGGVPEQFF
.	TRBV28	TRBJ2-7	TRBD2	TGTGCCAGCAGTCCGAGGTTCCACCAGCGGGAGACTAACGAGCAGTACTTC	CASSPRFHQRETNEQYF
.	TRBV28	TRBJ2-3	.	TGTGCCAGCAGTGTCGACAGGCCGACATTGGGGTACACGCAGTATTTT	CASSVDRPTLGYTQYF
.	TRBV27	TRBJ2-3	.	TGTGCCAGCAGTAGCGGATCTAGCACAGATACGCAGTATTTT	CASSSGSSTDTQYF
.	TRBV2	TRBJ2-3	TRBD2	TGTGCCAGCAGAGGACTAGCGGGAGTCCCAGATACGCAGTATTTT	CASRGLAGVPDTQYF
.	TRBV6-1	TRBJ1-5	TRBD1	TGTGCCAGCAGATCGACAGGGGAAAAACAGCCCCAGCATTTT	CASRSTGEKQPQHF